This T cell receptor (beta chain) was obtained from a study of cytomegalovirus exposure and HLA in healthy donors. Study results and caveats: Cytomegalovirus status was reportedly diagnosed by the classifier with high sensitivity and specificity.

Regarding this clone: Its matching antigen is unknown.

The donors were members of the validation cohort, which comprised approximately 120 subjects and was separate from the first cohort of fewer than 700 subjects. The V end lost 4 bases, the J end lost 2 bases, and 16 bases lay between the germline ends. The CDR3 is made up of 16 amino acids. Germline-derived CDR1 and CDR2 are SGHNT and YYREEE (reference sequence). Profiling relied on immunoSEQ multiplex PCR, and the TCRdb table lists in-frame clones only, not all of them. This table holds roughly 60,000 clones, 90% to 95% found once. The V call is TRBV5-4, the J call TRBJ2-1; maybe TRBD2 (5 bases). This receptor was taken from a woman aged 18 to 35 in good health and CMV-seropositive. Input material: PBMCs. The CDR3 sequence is CASSTDTERAYNEQFF. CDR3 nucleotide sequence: TGTGCCAGCAGCACTGACACCGAGAGGGCCTACAATGAGCAGTTCTTC.